Following are 20 T cell receptor beta chains from one sample sequenced in a study of blood T cell repertoires in COVID-19. Clones were read by immunoSEQ multiplex PCR, and TCRdb kept only the in-frame ones, dropping some. The sample lists 250,000 to 300,000 clones; approximately 90% were seen once. The sequencing input was PBMCs or T cells enriched from blood (not recorded which). These receptors were collected from a human donor in a cohort exposed to, infected with or recovered from COVID-19 (not recorded which). The donor label of this sample is uncertain.

The chain joins TRBV18 to TRBJ1-2; D is ambiguous. The germline gives CDR1 KGHSH, CDR2 LQKENI. With 4 bases removed from V and 4 bases from J, the gap between germline ends came to 16 bases. The CDR3 spans 15 residues. The CDR3 protein is CASSLGEEMGYGYTF. The CDR3 nucleotides read TGTGCCAGCTCACTGGGCGAAGAGATGGGCTATGGCTACACCTTC.

This chain joins TRBV14 and TRBJ2-5; 9 bases line up with TRBD1. Germline assignment: CDR1 SGHDN and CDR2 FVKESK. The V segment lost 6 bases and the J segment 5 bases; nucleotides outside the gene matches: 10. The CDR3 consists of 15 residues. The DNA for the CDR3 is TGTGCCAGCAGGCACAGGGGGCTGGATCGGGAGACCCAGTACTTC. It encodes CASRHRGLDRETQYF.

The chain employs TRBV12-5 and TRBJ1-3; D remains ambiguous. Deletions cut 0 bases from V and 0 bases from J, with 9 bases between. The germline CDR1 and CDR2 sequences are LGHNT and FRNRAP. This CDR3 is 16 amino acids long. CDR3 region: CASGLVNRNSGNTIYF. CDR3 sequence (DNA): TGTGCTAGTGGTTTGGTAAACAGAAACTCTGGAAACACCATATATTTT.

V gene TRBV27 combines with J gene TRBJ1-1, with 12 bases matching TRBD1. Germline-derived CDR1 and CDR2 are MNHEY and SMNVEV (reference sequence). V shed 6 bases, J shed 5 bases, and the junction held 4 bases outside the gene matches. There are 14 residues in the CDR3. The CDR3, as DNA: TGTGCCAGCAGGGGACAGGGGGCTTGGACTGAAGCTTTCTTT. This encodes CASRGQGAWTEAFF.

The chain links TRBV5-5 to TRBJ1-5; 9 nucleotides align to TRBD1. Germline assignment: CDR1 SGHKS and CDR2 YYEKEE (reference sequence). V was pared by 1 base and J by 3 bases, with 5 bases of the junction left unmatched. There are 16 residues in the CDR3. The CDR3 nucleotides are TGTGCCAGCAGCTTGAGTGGGACAGGGTTCAATCAGCCCCAGCATTTT. This codes for CASSLSGTGFNQPQHF.

This rearrangement joins TRBV10-3 to TRBJ1-1, with D unresolved. The CDR3 has 13 residues. The V end was cut by 4 bases, the J end by 0 bases, with 6 bases between. Germline-derived CDR1 and CDR2 are ENHRY and SYGVKD. DNA of the CDR3: TGTGCCATCAGTGGAGGGATGAACACTGAAGCTTTCTTT. Translated, it gives CAISGGMNTEAFF.

The CDR3 bases are TGTGCCAGCAGTTTATCTCCAACCTACGAGCAGTACTTC. Translation: CASSLSPTYEQYF. The chain carries TRBV27 and TRBJ2-7; unclear D gene. V was shortened by 0 bases and J by 2 bases, with 5 bases between the two germline ends. CDR1 and CDR2 (germline): MNHEY, SMNVEV (reference sequence). This CDR3 spans 13 amino acids.

This chain joins TRBV7-9 and TRBJ1-6, with TRBD1 identical over 9 bases. Germline V gene sequence: CDR1 SEHNR, CDR2 FQNEAQ (reference sequence). The V and J ends lost 4 bases and 6 bases, in that order; junction bases with no gene match: 4. This CDR3 has 15 residues. The CDR3 DNA sequence: TGTGCCAGCAGCTCCCCGGACAGGGGTAATTCACCCCTCCACTTT. Translated: CASSSPDRGNSPLHF.

This chain joins TRBV13 and TRBJ1-3; D is undetermined. V was shortened by 3 bases and J by 4 bases, with 7 bases between the two germline ends. Germline V CDR1 and CDR2: PRHDT, FYEKMQ (reference sequence). The CDR3 covers 13 residues. In DNA, the CDR3 is TGTGCCAGCAGCTTGGGCAGCGGAAACACCATATATTTT. This translates into CASSLGSGNTIYF.

This rearrangement joins TRBV14 to TRBJ2-5, with 9 nucleotides matching TRBD2. This CDR3 comprises 15 residues. Germline loops: CDR1 SGHDN, CDR2 FVKESK. The junction had 8 bases not matched to a gene; V was cut back by 4 bases and J by 5 bases. CDR3: CASSPRGGSWETQYF. The CDR3 nucleotides read TGTGCCAGCAGCCCGCGGGGGGGCTCTTGGGAGACCCAGTACTTC.

This rearrangement joins TRBV3-1 (or the pseudogene TRBV3-2) to TRBJ2-2; TRBD1 agrees at 7 bases. This CDR3 has 17 amino acids. CDR1 and CDR2 (germline): LGHDT, YNNKEL (reference sequence). Losses at the gene ends were 0 bases for V and 1 base for J; bases not matched to a gene: 5. Here the CDR3 DNA reads TGTGCCAGCAGCCAAGATATGAGGGGGCTGAACACCGGGGAGCTGTTTTTT. This sequence encodes CASSQDMRGLNTGELFF.

The chain is built from TRBV19 and TRBJ2-7; the match to TRBD1 covers 9 bases. V dropped 5 bases and J dropped 4; count of bases not matched to a gene: 6. The CDR3 contains 14 residues. Germline V gives CDR1 LNHDA, CDR2 SQIVND (reference sequence). For the CDR3, the DNA is TGTGCCAGTAGTGCGGGACAGGGCCCTTACGAGCAGTACTTC. As protein: CASSAGQGPYEQYF.

V and J are TRBV27 and TRBJ1-2; D might be TRBD1 (5 bases). With 8 bases removed from V and 3 bases from J, the gap between germline ends came to 19 bases. Germline CDR1 is MNHEY and CDR2 is SMNVEV (reference sequence). This CDR3 has 15 residues. CDR3: CASWPEGLLDYGYTF. The CDR3 DNA reads TGTGCCAGCTGGCCGGAGGGACTTCTAGACTATGGCTACACCTTC.

The genes are TRBV9 and TRBJ1-4; no definite D call. Trimming left V 2 bases short and J 3 bases short, with 11 bases between. This CDR3 is built from 15 residues. Per the germline V gene, CDR1 is SGDLS and CDR2 is YYNGEE. In DNA form, the CDR3 reads TGTGCCAGCAGCGTTAGGGCCGGGGCTAATGAAAAACTGTTTTTT. It yields the protein CASSVRAGANEKLFF.

The V call is TRBV6-1, the J call TRBJ1-5; D is possibly TRBD1 (6 bases). Between the trimmed V and J ends, which lost 0 bases and 7 bases, there was a span of 16 bases. Germline CDR1 reads MNHNS; CDR2 reads SASEGT. The CDR3 spans 16 residues. The CDR3 bases are TGTGCCAGCAGTGAAGCAGGGGGACCGCAGTGGCAGCCCCAGCATTTT. Amino acids: CASSEAGGPQWQPQHF.

The chain employs TRBV9 and TRBJ2-5, with D tentatively TRBD1 (6 bases). Germline CDR1 is SGDLS and CDR2 is YYNGEE. V dropped 4 bases and J dropped 1 base, with 14 bases sitting between them. The CDR3 sequence is 15 residues long. The CDR3 DNA is TGTGCCAGCAGCCCTCAGACAGGTGTCCAAGAGACCCAGTACTTC. As protein: CASSPQTGVQETQYF.

V is TRBV5-6 and J is TRBJ2-5; D might be TRBD2 (5 bases). CDR3 length: 14 amino acids. V shed 8 bases and J shed 0 bases, with 14 bases lying between them. CDR1 and CDR2 (germline): SGHDT, YYEEEE. CDR3 sequence (DNA): TGTGCCAGTGAACCTAAGCGGTACCAAGAGACCCAGTACTTC. Translating it yields CASEPKRYQETQYF.

V is TRBV7-7 and J is TRBJ2-2, with D possibly matching TRBD1 (5 bases). Trimming pared 5 bases from V and 3 bases from J, leaving 13 bases between. The germline CDR1 and CDR2 sequences are SSHAT and FNYEAQ (reference sequence). The CDR3 is made up of 15 amino acids. The CDR3 loop reads CASSRKGRDTGELFF. CDR3 nucleotide sequence: TGTGCCAGCAGCCGGAAGGGGCGCGACACCGGGGAGCTGTTTTTT.

The chain couples TRBV6-2 or TRBV6-3 to TRBJ1-5; D possibly corresponds to TRBD1 (5 bases). V dropped 4 bases and J dropped 9 bases, with 7 bases sitting between them. Per the germline V gene, CDR1 is MNHEY and CDR2 is SVGEGT. This CDR3 has 11 amino acids. CDR3 nucleotides: TGTGCCAGCAGTTCGGGGGGGCCCCAGCATTTT. This gives the protein CASSSGGPQHF.

The chain combines TRBV7-6 with TRBJ2-1, with 14 bases aligning to TRBD2. This CDR3 is built from 16 residues. With 5 bases clipped from V and 8 bases from J, the junction kept 8 bases outside the gene matches. The germline V gene has CDR1 SGHVS and CDR2 FNYEAQ. CDR3 nucleotides: TGTGCCAGCAGCACCATGACTAGCGGGGGGGCCGATGAGCAGTTCTTC. As protein: CASSTMTSGGADEQFF. Combining the CDR3 with reference TRBV7-6 and TRBJ2-1 gives the whole variable domain GAGVSQSPRYKVTKRGQDVALRCDPISGHVSLYWYRQALGQGPEFLTYFNYEAQQDKSGLPNDRFSAERPEGSISTLTIQRTEQRDSAMYRCASSTMTSGGADEQFFGPGTRLTVL.